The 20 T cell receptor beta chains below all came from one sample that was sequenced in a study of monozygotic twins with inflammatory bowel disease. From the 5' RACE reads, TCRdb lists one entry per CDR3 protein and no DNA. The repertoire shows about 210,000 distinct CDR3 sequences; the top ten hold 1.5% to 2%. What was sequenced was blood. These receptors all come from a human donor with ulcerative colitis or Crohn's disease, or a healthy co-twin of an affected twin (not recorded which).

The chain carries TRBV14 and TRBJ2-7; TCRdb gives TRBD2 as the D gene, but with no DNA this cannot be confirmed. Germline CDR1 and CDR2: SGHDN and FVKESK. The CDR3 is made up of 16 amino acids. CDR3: CASSQDDSGGSYEQYF.

The CDR3 sequence is CATSRELGGGALQETQYF. J is TRBJ2-5 and V is TRBV15; TCRdb names TRBD2, which stays unverified in the absence of DNA. The CDR3 loop spans 18 amino acids. Germline-derived CDR1 and CDR2 are LNHNV and YYDKDF (reference sequence). Full variable domain (missing parts from reference TRBV15 and TRBJ2-5): DAMVIQNPRYQVTQFGKPVTLSCSQTLNHNVMYWYQQKSSQAPKLLFHYYDKDFNNEADTPDNFQSRRPNTSFCFLDIRSPGLGDTAMYLCATSRELGGGALQETQYFGPGTRLLVL.

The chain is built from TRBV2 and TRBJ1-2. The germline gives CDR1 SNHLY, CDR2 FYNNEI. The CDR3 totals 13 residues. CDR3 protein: CASSLQISEGYTF.

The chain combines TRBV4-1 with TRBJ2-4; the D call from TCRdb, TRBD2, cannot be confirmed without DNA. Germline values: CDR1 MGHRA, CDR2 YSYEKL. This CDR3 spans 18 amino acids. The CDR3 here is CASSPGLAGGLIKNIQYF.

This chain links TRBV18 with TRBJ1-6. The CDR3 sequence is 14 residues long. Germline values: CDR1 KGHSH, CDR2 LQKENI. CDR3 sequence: CASSPPGGNSPLHF.

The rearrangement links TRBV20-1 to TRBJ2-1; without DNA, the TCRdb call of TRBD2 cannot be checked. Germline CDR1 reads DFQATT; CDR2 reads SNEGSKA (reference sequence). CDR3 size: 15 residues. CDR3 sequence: CSAQPGLGYYNEQFF.

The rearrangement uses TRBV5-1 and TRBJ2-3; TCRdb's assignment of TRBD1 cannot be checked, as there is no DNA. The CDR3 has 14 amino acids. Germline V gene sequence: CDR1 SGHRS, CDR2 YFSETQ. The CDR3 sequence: CASSTGTSADTQYF.

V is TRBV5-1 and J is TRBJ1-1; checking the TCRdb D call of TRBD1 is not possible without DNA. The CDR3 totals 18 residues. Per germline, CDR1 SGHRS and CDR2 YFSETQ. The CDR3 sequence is CASSLGTGVGVLNTEAFF.

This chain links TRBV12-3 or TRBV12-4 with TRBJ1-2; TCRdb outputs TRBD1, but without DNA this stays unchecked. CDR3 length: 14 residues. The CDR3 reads CASSFLVEGAGYTF.

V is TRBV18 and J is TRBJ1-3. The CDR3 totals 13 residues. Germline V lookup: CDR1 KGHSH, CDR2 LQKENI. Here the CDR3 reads CASSPPTGNTIYF.

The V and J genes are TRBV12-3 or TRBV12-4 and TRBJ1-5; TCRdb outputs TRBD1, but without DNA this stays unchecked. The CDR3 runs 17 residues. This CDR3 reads CASRLGQGKIGNQPQHF.

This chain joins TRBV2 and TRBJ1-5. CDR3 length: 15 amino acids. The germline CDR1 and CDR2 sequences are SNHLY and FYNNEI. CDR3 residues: CASSAGGEKNQPQHF.

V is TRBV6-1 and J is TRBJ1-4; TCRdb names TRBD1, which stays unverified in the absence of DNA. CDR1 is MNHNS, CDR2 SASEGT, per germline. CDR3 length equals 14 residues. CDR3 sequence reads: CASSEQGKDEKLFF.

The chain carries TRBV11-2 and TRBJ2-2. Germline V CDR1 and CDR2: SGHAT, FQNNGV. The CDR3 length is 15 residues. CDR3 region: CASSLGSYNTGELFF.

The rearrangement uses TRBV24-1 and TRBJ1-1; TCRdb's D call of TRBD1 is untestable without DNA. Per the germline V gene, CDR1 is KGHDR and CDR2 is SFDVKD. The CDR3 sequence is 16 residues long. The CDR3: CATSDLPGQTNTEAFF.

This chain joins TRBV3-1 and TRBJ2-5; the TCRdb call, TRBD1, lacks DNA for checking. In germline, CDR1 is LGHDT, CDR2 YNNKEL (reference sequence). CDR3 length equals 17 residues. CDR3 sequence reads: CASSQDRTGGYQETQYF.

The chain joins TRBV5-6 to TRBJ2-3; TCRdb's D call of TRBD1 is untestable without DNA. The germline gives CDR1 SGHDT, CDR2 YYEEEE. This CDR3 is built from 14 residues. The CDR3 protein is CASSVQGSTDTQYF.

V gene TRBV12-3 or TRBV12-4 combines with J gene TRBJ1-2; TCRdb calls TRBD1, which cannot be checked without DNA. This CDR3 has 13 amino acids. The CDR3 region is CASASRGGSGYTF.

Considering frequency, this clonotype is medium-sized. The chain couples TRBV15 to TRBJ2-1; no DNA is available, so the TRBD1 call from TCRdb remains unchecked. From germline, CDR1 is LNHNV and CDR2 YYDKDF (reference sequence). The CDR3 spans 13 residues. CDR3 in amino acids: CATQLQGGNEQFF.

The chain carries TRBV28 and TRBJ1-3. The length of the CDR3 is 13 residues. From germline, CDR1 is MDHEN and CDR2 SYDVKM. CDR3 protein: CASSVVSGNTIYF.